A single sample is the source of the 2 T cell receptor beta chains below, sequenced in a study of low-dose radiotherapy and immunotherapy resistance in tumors. Primers targeting TRAV and TRBV primed first-strand cDNA, covering alpha and beta chains. With a V-primer adapter and a constant-region primer, TCRs were amplified for approximately 19 PCR cycles. TCRdb reanalysed the reads using MiXCR and keeps one entry per CDR3 protein. The repertoire holds about 44,000 distinct CDR3 sequences, with about 25% as singletons. Time point given: after trial treatment. As to treatment: LDRT plus nivolumab, ipilimumab, low-dose cyclophosphamide and aspirin (RACIN trial). The source was PBMCs, collected after low-dose radiotherapy plus immunotherapy. These receptors all come from a male donor with prostate cancer.

This clonotype was found many times. The V gene is TRBV6-2 or TRBV6-3, the J gene TRBJ2-3; a possible D gene is TRBD2 (5 bases). Germline V gene sequence: CDR1 MNHEY, CDR2 SVGEGT. V was clipped by 0 bases and J by 3 bases, with 7 bases between them. The CDR3 length is 14 residues. This CDR3 is CASSYSGATDTQYF. CDR3 bases: TGTGCCAGCAGTTACTCGGGAGCTACAGATACGCAGTATTTT.

This clonotype was observed at least ten times. The chain employs TRBV20-1 and TRBJ1-1, with D perhaps TRBD1 (6 bases). Trimming took 5 bases from V and 1 from J, leaving 11 bases between them. CDR3 size: 13 residues. Germline-derived CDR1 and CDR2 are DFQATT and SNEGSKA (reference sequence). The CDR3 bases are TGCAGTGCTCCAAAAGGGGGGAACACTGAAGCTTTCTTT. This codes for CSAPKGGNTEAFF.